This T cell receptor beta chain was sequenced during a study of human T cells and chemical hapten exposure. Only a few counts were recorded for this clonotype. MiXCR was run by TCRdb on the RACE reads, yielding one entry per CDR3 protein. The data hold 35,000 to 45,000 distinct CDR3 sequences, with under 15% observed a single time. Sample time point: pre-sensitization, week 0. As for treatment: therapeutic diphenylcyclopropenone sensitization with weekly scalp DPC. The CDR3 length is 16 residues. The V segment lost 0 bases and the J segment 3 bases; nucleotides outside the gene matches: 7. The germline V gene encodes CDR1 DFQATT and CDR2 SNEGSKA (reference sequence).

The receptor was derived from a woman aged 25-40 years with alopecia areata. Some clones in this sample may be carry-over from other donors' samples. Sequencing used whole blood, obtained in connection with sensitization to the hapten diphenylcyclopropenone (DPC). The V call is TRBV20-1, the J call TRBJ2-1, with 8 bases matching TRBD2. The CDR3 reads CSARDPSGGNYNEQFF. CDR3 nucleotides: TGCAGTGCTAGAGATCCTTCGGGAGGGAACTACAATGAGCAGTTCTTC.